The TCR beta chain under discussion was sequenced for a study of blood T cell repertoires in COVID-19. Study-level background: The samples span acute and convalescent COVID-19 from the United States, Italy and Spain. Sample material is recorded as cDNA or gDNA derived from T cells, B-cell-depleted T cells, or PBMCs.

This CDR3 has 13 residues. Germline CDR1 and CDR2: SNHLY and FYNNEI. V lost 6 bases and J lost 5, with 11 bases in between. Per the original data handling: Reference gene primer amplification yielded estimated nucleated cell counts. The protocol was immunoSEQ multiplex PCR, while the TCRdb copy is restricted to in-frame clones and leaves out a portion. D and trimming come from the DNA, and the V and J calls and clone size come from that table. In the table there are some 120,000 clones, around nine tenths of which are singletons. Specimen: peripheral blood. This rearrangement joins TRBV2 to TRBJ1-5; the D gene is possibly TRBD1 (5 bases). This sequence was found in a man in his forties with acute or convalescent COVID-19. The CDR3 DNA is TGTGCCAGCAGGGGGGGTGAGGATCAGCCCCAGCATTTT. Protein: CASRGGEDQPQHF.